The 15 T cell receptor beta chains reported below all come from one sample, sequenced in a study of response to subunit inactivated influenza vaccine. Using its own MiXCR run on the RT-PCR reads, TCRdb lists one record per CDR3 protein. The sample holds hundreds of thousands of distinct CDR3 sequences; 10% to 15% are singletons and the top ten take approximately 14%. This material consisted of PBMCs from blood, taken more than 35 days after vaccination. The origin of the receptors is a man in his forties or fifties who received an inactivated influenza vaccine.

The chain has TRBV28 and TRBJ1-1; perhaps TRBD1 as D (5 bases). This CDR3 contains 14 residues. Germline V lookup: CDR1 MDHEN, CDR2 SYDVKM. V was clipped by 3 bases and J by 0 bases, with 8 bases between them. The CDR3 reads CASSFLGVNTEAFF. The CDR3 DNA is TGTGCCAGCAGTTTTCTAGGGGTGAACACTGAAGCTTTCTTT.

V gene TRBV7-9 combines with J gene TRBJ1-5; D unclear. Germline CDR1 SEHNR, CDR2 FQNEAQ (reference sequence). V was clipped by 4 bases and J by 5 bases, with 6 bases between them. The CDR3 has 12 amino acids. The CDR3 bases are TGTGCCAGCAGCTCAGGTTATCAGCCCCAGCATTTT. Translating it yields CASSSGYQPQHF. Combining the CDR3 with reference TRBV7-9 and TRBJ1-5 gives the whole variable domain DTGVSQNPRHKITKRGQNVTFRCDPISEHNRLYWYRQTLGQGPEFLTYFQNEAQLEKSRLLSDRFSAERPKGSFSTLEIQRTEQGDSAMYLCASSSGYQPQHFGDGTRLSIL.

This clonotype has a handful of counts. The V gene is TRBV14, the J gene TRBJ2-7; 9 positions agree with TRBD1. There are 11 residues in the CDR3. Unmatched junction bases numbered 2, after V lost 8 bases and J lost 6 bases. The germline V gene has CDR1 SGHDN and CDR2 FVKESK. CDR3 nucleotide sequence: TGTGCCAGCGGGACAGGGTTCGAGCAGTACTTC. This gives the protein CASGTGFEQYF.

V usage is TRBV28 and J usage is TRBJ1-2; D remains ambiguous. The CDR3 covers 13 residues. In germline, CDR1 is MDHEN, CDR2 SYDVKM. The V end lost 5 bases, the J end lost 5 bases, and 12 bases lay between the germline ends. In nucleotides, the CDR3 is TGTGCCAGCAGTAACGGGCCTCGTTATGGCTACACCTTC. It yields the protein CASSNGPRYGYTF.

This clonotype has more than one count but fewer than ten. The rearrangement links TRBV14 to TRBJ2-1; either TRBD1 or TRBD2 may fit D (5 bases each). From germline, CDR1 is SGHDN and CDR2 FVKESK. CDR3 length equals 14 residues. V lost 4 bases to trimming and J lost 12 bases, with 19 bases between them. CDR3 protein: CASSRGTALGAQFF. The CDR3 nucleotides read TGTGCCAGCAGCCGGGGGACCGCTTTAGGTGCGCAGTTCTTC.

This sequence joins TRBV9 and TRBJ2-1; a weak D match, TRBD2 (6 bases). This CDR3 spans 14 amino acids. Per the germline V gene, CDR1 is SGDLS and CDR2 is YYNGEE. V lost 3 bases and J lost 8, with 15 bases in between. CDR3 loop: CASSATRWEDEQFF. CDR3 nucleotide sequence: TGTGCCAGCAGCGCCACAAGGTGGGAGGATGAGCAGTTCTTC.

This clonotype was seen a handful of times. The chain is built from TRBV7-2 and TRBJ1-1; no firm D call. Between the trimmed V and J ends, which lost 6 bases and 1 base, there was a span of 9 bases. The germline CDR1 and CDR2 sequences are SGHTA and FQGNSA. CDR3 size: 13 residues. The chain's CDR3 is CASRFHWNTEAFF. In DNA, the CDR3 is TGTGCCAGCAGATTCCATTGGAACACTGAAGCTTTCTTT.

The chain employs TRBV21-1 and TRBJ1-5. TRBV21-1 is recorded as a pseudogene. The length of the CDR3 is 13 residues. This chain's CDR3 is CAIRQGGSQPQHF. Written as DNA, the CDR3 is TGTGCCATCCGGCAGGGAGGGAGTCAGCCCCAGCATTTT.

The chain recombines TRBV3-1 with TRBJ2-1; no firm D call. CDR1 is LGHDT, CDR2 YNNKEL, per germline (reference sequence). The CDR3 has 17 residues. V lost 3 bases, J lost 0 bases, and 15 bases lay in between. The CDR3 DNA is TGTGCCAGCAGCCAGGCCCCATTACTGAGCTCCTACAATGAGCAGTTCTTC. This gives the protein CASSQAPLLSSYNEQFF.

This clonotype has just a few counts. The V call is TRBV29-1, the J call TRBJ2-7; weak D call: TRBD2 (5 bases). V dropped 5 bases and J dropped 2 bases, with 13 bases sitting between them. The CDR3 extends over 13 amino acids. CDR1 is SQVTM and CDR2 is ANQGSEA in the germline V gene. The CDR3 sequence is CSVRTENAYEQYF. CDR3 DNA sequence: TGCAGCGTTCGGACTGAGAACGCCTACGAGCAGTACTTC.

This clonotype has a handful of counts. The chain links TRBV4-3 to TRBJ1-1; TRBD1 matches at 8 bases. The CDR3 is made up of 16 amino acids. V was pared by 3 bases and J by 6 bases, with 12 bases of the junction left unmatched. Germline CDR1 LGHNA, CDR2 YSLEER. CDR3 region: CASSQGFGQGRAEAFF. In nucleotides, the CDR3 is TGCGCCAGCAGCCAGGGGTTTGGACAGGGTAGGGCTGAAGCTTTCTTT.

The chain uses TRBV18 and TRBJ2-7, with D perhaps TRBD1 (6 bases). V was cut by 1 base and J by 2 bases, with 18 bases left in between. Germline V lookup: CDR1 KGHSH, CDR2 LQKENI. CDR3 size: 17 residues. The CDR3 spells CASSPLGPGTRPYEQYF. The CDR3 nucleotides read TGTGCCAGCTCACCACTGGGTCCCGGGACAAGACCCTACGAGCAGTACTTC.

Many counts were recorded for this clonotype. The V and J genes are TRBV5-1 and TRBJ2-1; 9 bases are shared with TRBD2. V dropped 4 bases and J dropped 5; count of bases not matched to a gene: 13. The CDR3 runs 17 residues. Germline V CDR1 and CDR2: SGHRS, YFSETQ. CDR3 sequence: CASSRFGSGGLNNEQFF. In DNA, the CDR3 is TGCGCCAGCAGCCGGTTCGGGAGCGGGGGGCTTAACAATGAGCAGTTCTTC.

This clonotype occurred many times. The rearrangement uses TRBV7-9 and TRBJ2-3; 8 bases fit TRBD2. There are 15 residues in the CDR3. V dropped 4 bases and J dropped 2; count of bases not matched to a gene: 5. Looked up from germline, CDR1 is SEHNR and CDR2 is FQNEAQ (reference sequence). In nucleotides, the CDR3 is TGTGCCAGCAGCTCCCAGACTAGCGCCACAGATACGCAGTATTTT. This translates into CASSSQTSATDTQYF. The full variable domain, rest sourced from reference TRBV7-9 and TRBJ2-3, is DTGVSQNPRHKITKRGQNVTFRCDPISEHNRLYWYRQTLGQGPEFLTYFQNEAQLEKSRLLSDRFSAERPKGSFSTLEIQRTEQGDSAMYLCASSSQTSATDTQYFGPGTRLTVL.

This clonotype occurred many times. The J gene is TRBJ2-2, the V gene TRBV29-1; a weak D match, TRBD1 (6 bases). The V and J ends lost 2 bases and 4 bases respectively, with 8 bases between them. The CDR3 has 13 residues. Germline V gives CDR1 SQVTM, CDR2 ANQGSEA. The CDR3 sequence: CSVEKDSTGELFF. Written as DNA, the CDR3 is TGCAGCGTTGAAAAGGACAGCACCGGGGAGCTGTTTTTT.